This paragraph reports one T cell receptor beta chain. Each CDR3 protein gets one entry after TCRdb re-called the 5' RACE reads with MiXCR. The profile covers about 270,000 distinct CDR3 sequences, with 16% appearing a single time and around 21% taken by the ten largest. Per germline, CDR1 KGHSH and CDR2 LQKENI. CDR3 length: 16 residues. Trimming removed 3 bases at V and 2 bases at J, with 14 bases between. The data were taken from a study of T-cell memory formation after mild COVID-19. The V call is TRBV18, the J call TRBJ2-1; tentative D call: TRBD2 (5 bases). The TCR originated in a man between 18 and 35 years old who had mild COVID-19 (a few samples of this study predate the infection). Cell type and time point are not known. Sequenced material: PBMCs or a T cell subset sorted from them (not recorded which). The CDR3 DNA sequence: TGTGCCAGCTCACCTTCTAGTGGAGGAACCTACAATGAGCAGTTCTTC. It codes for CASSPSSGGTYNEQFF. The full variable domain, rest sourced from reference TRBV18 and TRBJ2-1, is NAGVMQNPRHLVRRRGQEARLRCSPMKGHSHVYWYRQLPEEGLKFMVYLQKENIIDESGMPKERFSAEFPKEGPSILRIQQVVRGDSAAYFCASSPSSGGTYNEQFFGPGTRLTVL.